This passage covers 29 T cell receptor beta chains from one sample sequenced in a study of blood T cell repertoires in COVID-19. Here immunoSEQ multiplex PCR was the method, and the copy in TCRdb shows in-frame clones only, minus some. Among some 270,000 clones listed, around 86% were seen once. The sample consisted of peripheral blood. These TCRs come from a woman aged 80 or over with COVID-19, enrolled during active disease.

This sequence joins TRBV7-2 and TRBJ2-3, with D perhaps TRBD2 (5 bases). V lost 3 bases to trimming and J lost 3 bases, with 13 bases between them. There are 15 residues in the CDR3. The germline CDR1 and CDR2 sequences are SGHTA and FQGNSA. The CDR3 coding sequence is TGTGCCAGCAGCTTGGCCGGGGTCGGTACAGATACGCAGTATTTT. It codes for CASSLAGVGTDTQYF.

The chain uses TRBV28 and TRBJ1-5; D unclear. Trimming removed 7 bases at V and 6 bases at J, with 7 bases between. From germline, CDR1 is MDHEN and CDR2 SYDVKM. The CDR3 has 11 amino acids. The CDR3: CASTNRQPQHF. Written as DNA, the CDR3 is TGTGCCAGCACTAATCGTCAGCCCCAGCATTTT.

The chain links TRBV6-5 to TRBJ1-2; D possibly corresponds to TRBD1 (5 bases). Germline CDR1 is MNHEY and CDR2 is SVGAGI. This CDR3 has 12 amino acids. V lost 6 bases, J lost 3 bases, and 8 bases lay in between. CDR3 sequence reads: CASRTGDYGYTF. CDR3 DNA sequence: TGTGCCAGCAGAACAGGAGACTATGGCTACACCTTC.

The genes are TRBV21-1 and TRBJ1-1; the tabulated D call, TRBD1, remains unverified against the DNA. TRBV21-1 is termed a pseudogene. This CDR3 contains 21 residues. CDR3 DNA: TGTGCCAGCAGCAAAGTAGGTAGGGCCAGGGTAGACGGCCCTGTAATATCTGAAGCTTTCTTT. Its translation: CASSKVGRARVDGPVISEAFF.

The chain couples TRBV5-1 to TRBJ2-7, with D maybe TRBD2 (7 bases). Trimming shortened V by 1 base and J by 2 bases, and 22 bases separated the two germline ends. The length of the CDR3 is 18 residues. Germline-derived CDR1 and CDR2 are SGHRS and YFSETQ. The CDR3 loop reads CASSLTLGGAGSPYEQYV. CDR3 nucleotides: TGCGCCAGCAGCTTGACACTAGGGGGGGCAGGCTCTCCCTACGAGCAGTACGTC.

The chain is built from TRBV11-2 and TRBJ1-4; the match to TRBD1 covers 10 bases. Germline V gene lookup returns CDR1 SGHAT and CDR2 FQNNGV. CDR3 length: 16 residues. The V gene end was trimmed by 5 bases and the J gene end by 7 bases; junction bases not matched to a gene: 10. CDR3 sequence reads: CASSPWTGGGGEKLFF. CDR3 coding DNA: TGTGCCAGCAGCCCCTGGACAGGGGGTGGAGGTGAAAAACTGTTTTTT.

The genes are TRBV2 and TRBJ1-3; TRBD1 matches at 8 bases. The CDR3 is 14 residues long. Trimming took 6 bases from V and 0 from J; bases not matched to a gene: 1. Germline V gene sequence: CDR1 SNHLY, CDR2 FYNNEI. The CDR3 is CASSGTGSGNTIYF. The CDR3 DNA reads TGTGCCAGCAGCGGGACAGGCTCTGGAAACACCATATATTTT.

The DNA for the CDR3 is TGCACCAACCCTCAGCCACAGGGAGCCTATGGCTACACCTTC. Translation gives CTNPQPQGAYGYTF. The chain employs TRBV1 and TRBJ1-2; the D call TRBD1 from the table was never checked on the DNA. TRBV1 is a pseudogene. The CDR3 covers 14 residues.

With respect to this clone: This sample also contains other DNA sequences that code for the same CDR3. V is TRBV28 and J is TRBJ1-2; D is undetermined. Trimming removed 4 bases from V and 4 bases from J, with 7 bases in between. The germline gives CDR1 MDHEN, CDR2 SYDVKM. The CDR3 is made up of 12 amino acids. Here the CDR3 reads CASSSSLYGYTF. CDR3 DNA: TGTGCCAGCAGTTCCTCCCTCTATGGCTACACCTTC.

The chain combines TRBV28 with TRBJ1-2; the match to TRBD1 covers 9 bases. The CDR3 has 12 amino acids. CDR1 is MDHEN and CDR2 is SYDVKM in the germline V gene. J was trimmed by 10 bases and V by 4 bases; bases with no gene match: 4. Here the CDR3 reads CASSWGQGIYTF. CDR3 DNA sequence: TGTGCCAGCAGTTGGGGACAGGGAATCTACACCTTC.

The rearrangement uses TRBV2 and TRBJ1-2; D might be TRBD1 (5 bases). Trimming cost V 10 bases and J 7 bases, with 19 bases left between them. The CDR3 runs 13 residues. Looked up from germline, CDR1 is SNHLY and CDR2 is FYNNEI. The CDR3 spells CATLGLGGGGYTF. CDR3 DNA: TGTGCCACCCTGGGTTTGGGGGGAGGTGGCTACACCTTC.

Concerning this clone itself: In the same sample, other DNA sequences code for this CDR3. The rearrangement joins TRBV5-1 to TRBJ1-4, with D maybe TRBD1 (5 bases). This CDR3 has 14 amino acids. Trimming pared 0 bases from V and 7 bases from J, leaving 10 bases between. Germline loops: CDR1 SGHRS, CDR2 YFSETQ. The DNA of the CDR3 is TGCGCCAGCAGCTTGGGGCAGGGATTTGAAAAACTGTTTTTT. It yields the protein CASSLGQGFEKLFF.

V usage is TRBV7-2 and J usage is TRBJ1-5; tentative D call: TRBD1 (5 bases). Germline CDR1 and CDR2: SGHTA and FQGNSA. V gave up 5 bases and J gave up 5 bases, with 16 bases separating them. The CDR3 covers 15 residues. Here the CDR3 reads CASSTTPGLHQPQHF. The DNA of the CDR3 is TGTGCCAGCAGCACGACTCCGGGACTTCATCAGCCCCAGCATTTT.

V is TRBV12-3 or TRBV12-4 and J is TRBJ1-1; D remains ambiguous. V was clipped by 5 bases and J by 5 bases, with 9 bases between them. The CDR3 spans 12 residues. Written as DNA, the CDR3 is TGTGCCAGCAGTATCATACGGACTGAAGCTTTCTTT. The encoded protein is CASSIIRTEAFF.

The CDR3 protein is CASSPQGGGRNEAFF. The CDR3 DNA reads as TGTGCCAGCAGCCCGCAGGGTGGGGGCAGGAATGAAGCTTTCTTT. The V call is TRBV9, the J call TRBJ1-1, with D perhaps TRBD1 (6 bases). Germline values: CDR1 SGDLS, CDR2 YYNGEE. Trimming shortened V by 4 bases and J by 7 bases, and 20 bases separated the two germline ends. The CDR3 has 15 amino acids.

This chain's CDR3 is CASSPVTFLGGNTEAFF. The DNA of the CDR3 is TGTGCCAGCTCACCCGTGACATTTCTGGGGGGTAACACTGAAGCTTTCTTT. The chain employs TRBV18 and TRBJ1-1; tentative D call: TRBD1 (5 bases). V was shortened by 3 bases and J by 2 bases, with 19 bases between the two germline ends. The CDR3 loop spans 17 amino acids. CDR1 is KGHSH, CDR2 LQKENI, per germline.

The CDR3 is CASSFGGASGNTIYF. In nucleotides, the CDR3 is TGTGCCAGCAGCTTTGGGGGGGCCTCTGGAAACACCATATATTTT. The V gene is TRBV11-3, the J gene TRBJ1-3, with D perhaps matching TRBD1 (6 bases). V lost 3 bases, J lost 0 bases, and 9 bases lay in between. The germline V gene encodes CDR1 SGHNT and CDR2 YENEEA. This CDR3 is 15 amino acids long.

The V and J genes are TRBV7-9 and TRBJ2-7; 8 bases align to TRBD1. Germline V gives CDR1 SEHNR, CDR2 FQNEAQ (reference sequence). The CDR3 consists of 15 residues. V trimming: 5 bases; J trimming: 3 bases; junction bases outside the gene matches: 9. The CDR3 DNA follows: TGTGCCAGCAGCCCCCTCGGACAGGGAGACTACGAGCAGTACTTC. Its protein product is CASSPLGQGDYEQYF.

The chain has TRBV6-5 and TRBJ1-1; D is unresolved. Germline V gene lookup returns CDR1 MNHEY and CDR2 SVGAGI. This CDR3 is 15 amino acids long. V was shortened by 5 bases and J by 1 base, with 14 bases between the two germline ends. CDR3 bases: TGTGCCAGCAGTATACCCGGGATCGGGAACACTGAAGCTTTCTTT. The encoded protein is CASSIPGIGNTEAFF.

The chain has TRBV30 and TRBJ2-7, with 8 bases aligning to TRBD1. The V gene end was trimmed by 4 bases and the J gene end by 4 bases; junction bases not matched to a gene: 3. The germline CDR1 and CDR2 sequences are GTSNPN and SVGIG (reference sequence). This CDR3 is 12 amino acids long. The CDR3 loop is CAWTQGAYEQYF. The CDR3 DNA reads TGTGCCTGGACCCAGGGGGCTTACGAGCAGTACTTC.

The CDR3 sequence: CASSIGTGTLETQYF. The CDR3 bases are TGTGCCAGTAGTATCGGGACAGGCACGCTAGAGACCCAGTACTTC. This sequence joins TRBV19 and TRBJ2-5; TRBD1 agrees at 8 bases. The CDR3 spans 15 residues. J lost 4 bases, V lost 3 bases, and 7 bases had no gene match. Germline V gene sequence: CDR1 LNHDA, CDR2 SQIVND (reference sequence).

This clone was picked up many times. The chain uses TRBV12-1 and TRBJ2-7; the table's D call of TRBD1 was not tested on the DNA. TRBV12-1 is listed as a pseudogene. This CDR3 is 15 amino acids long. In DNA, the CDR3 is TGTGCCAGCTTTCGTCGTCGGAGGGGGCGTTACGAGCAGTACGTC. Translated: CASFRRRRGRYEQYV.

The J gene is TRBJ1-5, the V gene TRBV19; possibly TRBD1 for D (5 bases). The germline V gene encodes CDR1 LNHDA and CDR2 SQIVND (reference sequence). CDR3 length: 14 amino acids. The ends were cut back, 5 bases at V and 0 bases at J, with 8 bases in the middle. CDR3 in DNA: TGTGCCAGTAGTGTGGGACTTAGCAATCAGCCCCAGCATTTT. Translating it yields CASSVGLSNQPQHF.

This chain connects TRBV7-9 to TRBJ1-3, with TRBD1 identical over 9 bases. After removal of 2 bases from V and 6 bases from J, the junction contained 8 bases not matched to a gene. Germline CDR1 is SEHNR and CDR2 is FQNEAQ (reference sequence). This CDR3 region has 16 residues. This CDR3 reads CASSLLGQGYENTIYF. The DNA for the CDR3 is TGTGCCAGCAGCTTACTGGGACAGGGTTATGAAAACACCATATATTTT.

The V gene is TRBV7-2, the J gene TRBJ2-1; the match to TRBD2 covers 8 bases. CDR3 length: 15 residues. V dropped 1 base and J dropped 7; count of bases not matched to a gene: 6. Per germline, CDR1 SGHTA and CDR2 FQGNSA. The CDR3: CASSLGSGGSNEQFF. DNA of the CDR3: TGTGCCAGCAGCTTAGGATCGGGGGGGTCGAATGAGCAGTTCTTC.

This clone was seen once. The chain combines TRBV5-1 with TRBJ1-1; D possibly corresponds to TRBD1 (6 bases). CDR3 length: 14 residues. Trimming cost V 5 bases and J 1 base, with 12 bases left between them. Per the germline V gene, CDR1 is SGHRS and CDR2 is YFSETQ. CDR3 loop: CASSYGTPNTEAFF. The CDR3 nucleotides are TGCGCCAGCAGTTACGGGACACCGAACACTGAAGCTTTCTTT.

The gene calls are TRBV5-1 and TRBJ1-4; 8 bases map to TRBD1. The V gene end was trimmed by 4 bases and the J gene end by 4 bases; junction bases not matched to a gene: 6. This CDR3 region has 15 residues. Germline V gene data show CDR1 as SGHRS and CDR2 as YFSETQ. The CDR3 coding sequence is TGCGCCAGCAGCGGACAGGGTTATGGTAATGAAAAACTGTTTTTT. This gives the protein CASSGQGYGNEKLFF.

The chain uses TRBV7-9 and TRBJ2-5; D is possibly TRBD1 (6 bases). Germline loops: CDR1 SEHNR, CDR2 FQNEAQ (reference sequence). The germline V and J ends were trimmed by 1 base and 2 bases, with 11 bases remaining between them. The CDR3 runs to 15 residues. The CDR3 bases are TGTGCCAGCAGCTTAGAACCCGGACAGCAAGAGACCCAGTACTTC. The encoded protein is CASSLEPGQQETQYF.

The V call is TRBV6-6, the J call TRBJ1-5, with TRBD1 identical over 7 bases. The trim removed 9 bases at V and 5 bases at J, leaving 13 bases unmatched. The CDR3 is 15 residues long. In germline, CDR1 is MNHNY, CDR2 SVGAGI (reference sequence). CDR3 DNA sequence: TGTGCCAGTCGAACCACCGGGACAGACCATCAGCCCCAGCATTTT. Translating gives CASRTTGTDHQPQHF.